One sample yielded the 30 T cell receptor beta chains listed below, sequenced in a study of OX40 agonist ivuxolimab in advanced cancers. Profiling relied on immunoSEQ multiplex PCR, and the TCRdb table lists in-frame clones only, not all of them. This table has some 75,000 clones, approximately 81% appearing once. Sequencing was performed on CD4+ or CD8+ T cells sorted from blood, taken in a trial of the OX40 agonist ivuxolimab. These receptors were collected from an adult with an advanced solid tumor such as melanoma, head and neck, liver or kidney cancer.

This clone has more than one count but fewer than ten. The V gene is TRBV19, the J gene TRBJ1-5; D may be TRBD1 (5 bases). CDR3 size: 17 residues. The germline V and J ends were trimmed by 4 bases and 3 bases, with 19 bases remaining between them. The germline gives CDR1 LNHDA, CDR2 SQIVND (reference sequence). This CDR3 is CASSRREASGLNQPQHF. CDR3 coding DNA: TGTGCCAGTAGTAGGAGGGAGGCTTCGGGACTCAATCAGCCCCAGCATTTT.

The V gene is TRBV28, the J gene TRBJ1-3, with D possibly matching TRBD1 (5 bases). Germline values: CDR1 MDHEN, CDR2 SYDVKM. V lost 5 bases and J lost 1, with 15 bases in between. The length of the CDR3 is 16 residues. The CDR3 coding sequence is TGTGCCAGCAGTGCGCCTACAGGCCCTTCTGGAAACACCATATATTTT. Translation: CASSAPTGPSGNTIYF.

The genes are TRBV7-9 and TRBJ1-1, with D perhaps matching TRBD1 (5 bases). The V end was cut by 2 bases, the J end by 4 bases, with 5 bases between. This CDR3 has 12 residues. Germline CDR1 is SEHNR and CDR2 is FQNEAQ (reference sequence). The CDR3 bases are TGTGCCAGCAGCTTAAGGGGCACTGAAGCTTTCTTT. Protein sequence: CASSLRGTEAFF.

CDR3 sequence reads: CASSTDSQSSPLHF. As DNA, the CDR3 is TGCGCCAGCAGCACAGACAGTCAAAGTTCACCCCTCCACTTT. The chain combines TRBV5-1 with TRBJ1-6, with D possibly TRBD1 on 5 matching bases. Trimming cost V 4 bases and J 9 bases, with 14 bases left between them. Per germline, CDR1 SGHRS and CDR2 YFSETQ. This CDR3 contains 14 residues.

The V call is TRBV7-9, the J call TRBJ2-3; the D is unclear. Trimming left V 1 base short and J 1 base short, with 6 bases between. Germline CDR1 is SEHNR and CDR2 is FQNEAQ (reference sequence). The CDR3 contains 14 residues. The CDR3 nucleotides read TGTGCCAGCAGCTTAGGAACAGGCACAGATACGCAGTATTTT. Its translation is CASSLGTGTDTQYF.

The genes are TRBV7-3 and TRBJ2-7, with TRBD2 matching over 10 bases. The CDR3 extends over 14 amino acids. With 5 bases clipped from V and 3 bases from J, the junction kept 4 bases outside the gene matches. Looked up from germline, CDR1 is SGHTA and CDR2 is FQGTGA. The CDR3 region is CASSLSGGHYEQYF. The CDR3 DNA reads as TGTGCCAGCAGCCTTAGCGGGGGGCACTACGAGCAGTACTTC.

The chain employs TRBV5-6 and TRBJ1-6; tentative D call: TRBD1 (6 bases). CDR3 length: 16 amino acids. V lost 5 bases to trimming and J lost 2 bases, with 14 bases between them. From germline, CDR1 is SGHDT and CDR2 YYEEEE. The CDR3, as DNA: TGTGCCAGCAGGACAACACAGGGAACCTATAATTCACCCCTCCACTTT. Translated, it gives CASRTTQGTYNSPLHF.

The V and J genes are TRBV5-1 and TRBJ2-1; D is perhaps TRBD1 (7 bases). This CDR3 region has 17 residues. Germline V gene sequence: CDR1 SGHRS, CDR2 YFSETQ. Trimming cost V 4 bases and J 6 bases, with 23 bases left between them. The CDR3 protein is CASSRGPRATGANEQFF. The CDR3 DNA follows: TGCGCCAGCAGCAGGGGGCCCAGGGCCACGGGGGCCAATGAGCAGTTCTTC.

This sequence joins TRBV28 and TRBJ1-3; 8 bases are a match to TRBD1. The CDR3 is 13 residues long. The V and J ends lost 10 bases and 6 bases, in that order; junction bases with no gene match: 8. Germline assignment: CDR1 MDHEN and CDR2 SYDVKM. The CDR3 spells CATGTGWKNTIYF. The CDR3 DNA follows: TGTGCCACCGGGACAGGTTGGAAAAACACCATATATTTT.

CDR3 sequence reads: CASSLLEGLAGDTQYF. As DNA, the CDR3 is TGTGCCAGCAGCTTATTAGAGGGACTAGCGGGGGATACGCAGTATTTT. The V gene is TRBV7-6, the J gene TRBJ2-3; 13 bases fit TRBD2. The CDR3 covers 16 residues. Germline V lookup: CDR1 SGHVS, CDR2 FNYEAQ. With V trimmed by 2 bases and J by 6 bases, 5 bases remained unmatched.

The rearrangement joins TRBV9 to TRBJ1-6; D perhaps matches TRBD1 (6 bases). The germline V and J ends were trimmed by 0 bases and 10 bases, with 14 bases remaining between them. The CDR3 spans 15 residues. Germline CDR1 and CDR2: SGDLS and YYNGEE. The CDR3 region has the DNA TGTGCCAGCAGCGTAGATCCCAGGGGCGGGTCACCCCTCCACTTT. This translates into CASSVDPRGGSPLHF.

The chain carries TRBV29-1 and TRBJ2-1, with D unclear. This CDR3 is built from 14 residues. The V end lost 5 bases, the J end lost 0 bases, and 11 bases lay between the germline ends. Germline CDR1 reads SQVTM; CDR2 reads ANQGSEA. This CDR3 is CSVQGGLSYNEQFF. CDR3 sequence (DNA): TGCAGCGTTCAAGGCGGTCTCTCCTACAATGAGCAGTTCTTC.

The CDR3 region is CASSQDGTGRHTEAFF. The CDR3 DNA follows: TGCGCCAGCAGCCAAGATGGGACAGGGCGGCACACTGAAGCTTTCTTT. The V and J genes are TRBV4-3 and TRBJ1-1; 9 bases line up with TRBD1. The junction had 5 bases not matched to a gene; V was cut back by 0 bases and J by 3 bases. This CDR3 has 16 amino acids. Germline loops: CDR1 LGHNA, CDR2 YSLEER.

The chain recombines TRBV6-5 with TRBJ1-1, with D tentatively TRBD1 (5 bases). Trimming shortened V by 1 base and J by 6 bases, and 12 bases separated the two germline ends. The CDR3 covers 14 residues. Germline V lookup: CDR1 MNHEY, CDR2 SVGAGI. The CDR3 here is CASSYFSGGAEAFF. The CDR3 region has the DNA TGTGCCAGCAGTTACTTCTCCGGGGGGGCTGAAGCTTTCTTT.

CDR3 bases: TGTGCCAGCAGCTTGTCGGTCGGGAGGGCCACAGATACGCAGTATTTT. Its protein is CASSLSVGRATDTQYF. The rearrangement links TRBV5-4 to TRBJ2-3, with TRBD2 matching 8 bases. This CDR3 region has 16 residues. The J segment lost 2 bases and the V segment lost 1 base, leaving 6 bases of the junction unmatched. CDR1 is SGHNT, CDR2 YYREEE, per germline (reference sequence).

The J gene is TRBJ1-2, the V gene TRBV15; D may be TRBD1 (6 bases). Trimming took 3 bases from V and 7 from J, leaving 18 bases between them. Germline V gene data show CDR1 as LNHNV and CDR2 as YYDKDF (reference sequence). This CDR3 is built from 15 residues. The CDR3 is CATSRDRDNFSGYTF. The CDR3 coding sequence is TGTGCCACCAGCAGGGACCGGGACAACTTTAGTGGCTACACCTTC. Based on the CDR3 plus reference TRBV15 and TRBJ1-2, the full variable domain is DAMVIQNPRYQVTQFGKPVTLSCSQTLNHNVMYWYQQKSSQAPKLLFHYYDKDFNNEADTPDNFQSRRPNTSFCFLDIRSPGLGDTAMYLCATSRDRDNFSGYTFGSGTRLTVV.

The chain couples TRBV21-1 to TRBJ2-6. TRBV21-1 is a known pseudogene. The CDR3 spans 17 residues. In DNA, the CDR3 is TGTGCCACCCTGACAGTGGGGGTACGCTCTGGGGCCAACGTCCTGACTTTC. Translating it yields CATLTVGVRSGANVLTF.

This clone was recorded once. The chain carries TRBV4-3 and TRBJ2-1; perhaps TRBD2 as D (5 bases). Germline V gives CDR1 LGHNA, CDR2 YSLEER. This CDR3 is built from 14 residues. Trimming removed 3 bases from V and 9 bases from J, with 15 bases in between. Written as DNA, the CDR3 is TGCGCCAGCAGCCACAACGGGATAGGTAGTGAGCAGTTCTTC. Protein sequence: CASSHNGIGSEQFF.

The chain combines TRBV19 with TRBJ1-2; no clear D gene. Trimming removed 3 bases from V and 2 bases from J, with 13 bases in between. The CDR3 covers 15 residues. Looked up from germline, CDR1 is LNHDA and CDR2 is SQIVND (reference sequence). The CDR3 spells CASSIYQQSNYGYTF. The CDR3 coding sequence is TGTGCCAGTAGTATTTATCAGCAGTCAAACTATGGCTACACCTTC.

The V call is TRBV7-3, the J call TRBJ1-5; unclear D gene. Trimming shortened V by 4 bases and J by 6 bases, and 10 bases separated the two germline ends. The CDR3 covers 13 residues. CDR1 and CDR2 (germline): SGHTA, FQGTGA. DNA of the CDR3: TGTGCCAGCAGCTCGGGGTGGGGTCAGCCCCAGCATTTT. It codes for CASSSGWGQPQHF. The full variable domain, with the rest looked up from reference TRBV7-3 and TRBJ1-5, is GAGVSQTPSNKVTEKGKYVELRCDPISGHTALYWYRQSLGQGPEFLIYFQGTGAADDSGLPNDRFFAVRPEGSVSTLKIQRTERGDSAVYLCASSSGWGQPQHFGDGTRLSIL.

This rearrangement joins TRBV4-1 to TRBJ2-7, with 10 bases that match TRBD2. CDR3 length: 15 amino acids. Germline trimming cut 3 bases from V and 4 bases from J; bases unmatched to any gene: 6. Germline values: CDR1 MGHRA, CDR2 YSYEKL. The CDR3 region is CASSQGLAGVYEQYF. The CDR3 nucleotides read TGCGCCAGCAGCCAGGGGCTAGCGGGGGTGTACGAGCAGTACTTC.

V and J are TRBV15 and TRBJ2-2, with 8 positions matching TRBD2. Unmatched junction bases numbered 12, after V lost 5 bases and J lost 4 bases. The germline V gene has CDR1 LNHNV and CDR2 YYDKDF (reference sequence). The CDR3 runs 17 residues. CDR3 residues: CATSRRGAGVATGELFF. Here the CDR3 DNA reads TGTGCCACCAGCCGGAGAGGAGCGGGGGTTGCCACCGGGGAGCTGTTTTTT.

V and J are TRBV7-2 and TRBJ1-5, with 7 bases that match TRBD1. The CDR3 runs 12 residues. CDR1 is SGHTA and CDR2 is FQGNSA in the germline V gene. V lost 4 bases to trimming and J lost 8 bases; unmatched junction nucleotides: 2. CDR3 residues: CASSYGQEPQHF. CDR3 coding DNA: TGTGCCAGCAGCTACGGACAGGAGCCCCAGCATTTT.

The chain employs TRBV30 and TRBJ1-3; 8 positions agree with TRBD1. After removal of 3 bases from V and 0 bases from J, the junction contained 4 bases not matched to a gene. Germline values: CDR1 GTSNPN, CDR2 SVGIG (reference sequence). The CDR3 runs 15 residues. CDR3 protein: CAWRDRDNSGNTIYF. The DNA of the CDR3 is TGTGCCTGGAGGGACAGGGATAACTCTGGAAACACCATATATTTT.

The chain is built from TRBV7-3 and TRBJ1-1; TRBD1 matches 8 bases. V dropped 4 bases and J dropped 4; count of bases not matched to a gene: 2. The CDR3 loop spans 13 amino acids. Germline V gene sequence: CDR1 SGHTA, CDR2 FQGTGA. The CDR3 reads CASSSTGATEAFF. The CDR3 DNA reads as TGTGCCAGCAGCTCGACAGGGGCCACTGAAGCTTTCTTT.

The V gene is TRBV28, the J gene TRBJ2-1; 10 positions agree with TRBD1. The CDR3 sequence is 13 residues long. The germline gives CDR1 MDHEN, CDR2 SYDVKM. J lost 4 bases, V lost 9 bases, and 3 bases had no gene match. The CDR3 loop is CASRTGGYNEQFF. The CDR3 DNA reads as TGTGCCAGTCGGACAGGGGGTTACAATGAGCAGTTCTTC.

The chain recombines TRBV18 with TRBJ2-7, with 11 bases lining up with TRBD1. The germline V gene encodes CDR1 KGHSH and CDR2 LQKENI. The V and J ends lost 6 bases and 7 bases, in that order; junction bases with no gene match: 5. The CDR3 runs to 13 residues. CDR3 sequence: CASSPGQGGEQYF. The CDR3 coding sequence is TGTGCCAGCTCGCCGGGACAGGGGGGGGAGCAGTACTTC.

This clone was found once. This rearrangement joins TRBV5-4 to TRBJ1-4, with no clear D. Per germline, CDR1 SGHNT and CDR2 YYREEE (reference sequence). CDR3 length: 15 residues. V dropped 4 bases and J dropped 1 base, with 11 bases sitting between them. The CDR3 region has the DNA TGTGCCAGCAGCGGCCGCCATCTAACTAATGAAAAACTGTTTTTT. Amino acids: CASSGRHLTNEKLFF.

V usage is TRBV7-9 and J usage is TRBJ2-7; 9 positions agree with TRBD1. This CDR3 spans 15 amino acids. Germline V lookup: CDR1 SEHNR, CDR2 FQNEAQ (reference sequence). J lost 1 base, V lost 5 bases, and 6 bases had no gene match. CDR3 nucleotides: TGTGCCAGCAGCCCAGGGACAGGGTTTTCCTACGAGCAGTACTTC. Its protein product is CASSPGTGFSYEQYF.

The chain is built from TRBV2 and TRBJ1-3; TRBD1 is a possible D gene (5 bases). Germline V CDR1 and CDR2: SNHLY, FYNNEI. The CDR3 extends over 14 amino acids. V gave up 6 bases and J gave up 0 bases, with 9 bases separating them. CDR3 in DNA: TGTGCCAGCAGCCGACAGTTCTCTGGAAACACCATATATTTT. Its translation: CASSRQFSGNTIYF.